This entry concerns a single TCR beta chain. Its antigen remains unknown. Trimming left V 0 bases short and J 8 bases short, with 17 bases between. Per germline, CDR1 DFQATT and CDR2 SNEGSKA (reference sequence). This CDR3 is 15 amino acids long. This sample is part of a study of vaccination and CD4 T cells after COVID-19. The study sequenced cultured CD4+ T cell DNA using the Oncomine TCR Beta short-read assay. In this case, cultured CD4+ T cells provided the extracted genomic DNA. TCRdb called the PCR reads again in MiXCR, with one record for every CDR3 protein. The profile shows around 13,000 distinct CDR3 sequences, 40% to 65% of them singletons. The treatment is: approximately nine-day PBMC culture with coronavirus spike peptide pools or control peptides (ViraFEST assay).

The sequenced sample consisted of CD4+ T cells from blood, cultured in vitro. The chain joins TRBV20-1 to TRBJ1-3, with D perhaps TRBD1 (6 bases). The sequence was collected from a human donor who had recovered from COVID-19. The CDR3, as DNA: TGCAGTGCTAGAGATCCCTCACAGGGTAGACACACCATATATTTT. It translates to CSARDPSQGRHTIYF.